One T cell receptor (beta chain) is described in this entry. What it recognizes is unknown. Each CDR3 protein is one row after TCRdb ran MiXCR on the reads. Of some 940,000 distinct CDR3 sequences in the sample, approximately 30% were seen once. The source of the sample is a study of T cell repertoires in cytomegalovirus infection. Study context: Peptides in the study included HLA-C-restricted and HLA-B-restricted CMV epitopes. A matching HLA type, together with CMV infection, was signaled by public TCR beta signatures. General study findings and limits: Across the ex vivo response, the dominant clonotypes were HLA-C-restricted CMV-specific TCR beta clonotypes. Frequencies of public TCR beta families were cumulated, and this identified carriers of CMV plus the relevant HLA.

The receptor was isolated from a human donor in good health (CMV status not recorded). Some clones in this sample may be carry-over from other donors' samples. Material: cultured CD8+ T cells from PBMCs, obtained from culture after CMV antigen stimulation.

This CDR3 reads CASSLPLKGGEQETQYF. For the CDR3, the DNA is TGTGCCAGCAGCTTACCCCTTAAGGGGGGGGAACAAGAGACCCAGTACTTC. The chain joins TRBV7-6 to TRBJ2-5, with D perhaps matching TRBD2 (7 bases). V lost 2 bases and J lost 2, with 18 bases in between. CDR1 and CDR2 (germline): SGHVS, FNYEAQ. The CDR3 consists of 17 residues.